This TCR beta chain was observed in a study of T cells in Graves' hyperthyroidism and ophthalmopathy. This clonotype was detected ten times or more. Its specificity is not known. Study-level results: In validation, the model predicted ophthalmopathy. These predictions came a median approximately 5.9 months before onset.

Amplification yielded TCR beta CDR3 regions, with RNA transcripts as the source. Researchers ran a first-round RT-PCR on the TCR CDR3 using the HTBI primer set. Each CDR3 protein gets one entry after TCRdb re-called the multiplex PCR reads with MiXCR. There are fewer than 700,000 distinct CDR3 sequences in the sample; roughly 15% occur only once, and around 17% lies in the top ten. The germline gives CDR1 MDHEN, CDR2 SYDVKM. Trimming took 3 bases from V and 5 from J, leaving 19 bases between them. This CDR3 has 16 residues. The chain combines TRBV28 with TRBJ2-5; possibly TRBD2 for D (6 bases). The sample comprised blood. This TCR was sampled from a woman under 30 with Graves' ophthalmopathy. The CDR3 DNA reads TGTGCCAGCAGTTTTAGTGGGGGAGCGGGCCCGGAGACCCAGTACTTC. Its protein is CASSFSGGAGPETQYF.